This T cell receptor (beta chain) stems from a study of early T cells in non-severe SARS-CoV-2 infection. Overall study context: Chains were unpaired, as sequencing was done on bulk RNA from unsorted whole blood. Findings of the study overall: A preference for anti-spike CD8 responses marked VDJdb matching, which missed private and CD4 specificities.

In the library, individual cDNA molecules carried attached unique molecular identifiers. TCRdb processed the 5' RACE reads anew with MiXCR; each CDR3 protein has one entry. The data contain 86,000 or so distinct CDR3 sequences, around 5.6% of them singletons. The sample holds a few counts of this clonotype. Antigen unknown. The sequence was collected from an adult who was a healthcare worker with PCR-confirmed SARS-CoV-2 infection or an uninfected control (not recorded which). Sequenced sample: whole blood.

In nucleotides, the CDR3 is TGTGCCAGCAGCTTGCCCCCCTACCAGGGGAGAGAGACCCAGTACTTC. It codes for CASSLPPYQGRETQYF. This chain uses TRBV5-5 with TRBJ2-5; D perhaps matches TRBD1 (6 bases). Germline assignment: CDR1 SGHKS and CDR2 YYEKEE (reference sequence). Deletions cut 1 base from V and 4 bases from J, with 17 bases between. The CDR3 sequence is 16 residues long.